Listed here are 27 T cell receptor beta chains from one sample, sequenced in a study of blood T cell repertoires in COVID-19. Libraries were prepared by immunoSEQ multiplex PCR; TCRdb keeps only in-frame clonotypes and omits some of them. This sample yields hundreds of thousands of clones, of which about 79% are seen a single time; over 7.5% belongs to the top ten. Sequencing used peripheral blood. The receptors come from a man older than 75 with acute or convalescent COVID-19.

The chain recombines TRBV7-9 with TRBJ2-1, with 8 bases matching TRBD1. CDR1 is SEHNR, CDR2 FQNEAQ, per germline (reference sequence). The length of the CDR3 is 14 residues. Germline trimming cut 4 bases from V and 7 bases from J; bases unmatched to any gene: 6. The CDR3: CASSSPDRVNEQFF. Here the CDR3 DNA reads TGTGCCAGCAGCTCCCCGGACAGGGTAAATGAGCAGTTCTTC.

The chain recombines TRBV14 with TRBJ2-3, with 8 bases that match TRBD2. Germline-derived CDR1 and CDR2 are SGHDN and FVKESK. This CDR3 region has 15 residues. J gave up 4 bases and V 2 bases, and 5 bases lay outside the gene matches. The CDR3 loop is CASSQLAGGADTQYF. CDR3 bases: TGTGCCAGCAGCCAACTAGCGGGCGGCGCAGATACGCAGTATTTT.

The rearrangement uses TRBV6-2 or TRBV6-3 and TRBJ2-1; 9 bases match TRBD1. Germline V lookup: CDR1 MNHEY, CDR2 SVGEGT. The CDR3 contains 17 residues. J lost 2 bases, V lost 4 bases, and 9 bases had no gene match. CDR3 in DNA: TGTGCCAGCAGTTTTTCAGTACAGGGGGCCGCCTACAATGAGCAGTTCTTC. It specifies CASSFSVQGAAYNEQFF.

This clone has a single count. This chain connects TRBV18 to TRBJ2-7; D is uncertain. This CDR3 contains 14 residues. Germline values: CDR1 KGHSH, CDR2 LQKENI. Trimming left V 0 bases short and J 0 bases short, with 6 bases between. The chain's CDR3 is CASSPPVYSYEQYF. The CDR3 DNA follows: TGTGCCAGCTCACCACCGGTCTACTCCTACGAGCAGTACTTC.

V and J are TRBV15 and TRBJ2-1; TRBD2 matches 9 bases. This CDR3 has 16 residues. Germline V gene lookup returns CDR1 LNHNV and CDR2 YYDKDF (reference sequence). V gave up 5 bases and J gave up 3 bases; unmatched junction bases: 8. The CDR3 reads CATSRRTSVYYNEQFF. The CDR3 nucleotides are TGTGCCACCAGCCGTCGGACTAGCGTATACTACAATGAGCAGTTCTTC.

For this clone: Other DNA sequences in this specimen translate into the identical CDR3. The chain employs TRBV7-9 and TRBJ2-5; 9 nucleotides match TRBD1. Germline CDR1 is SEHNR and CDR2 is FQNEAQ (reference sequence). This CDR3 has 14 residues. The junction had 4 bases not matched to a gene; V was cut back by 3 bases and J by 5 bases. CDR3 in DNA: TGTGCCAGCAGCTTGGGACAGGGTGTGGAGACCCAGTACTTC. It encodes CASSLGQGVETQYF. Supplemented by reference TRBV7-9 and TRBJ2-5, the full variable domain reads DTGVSQNPRHKITKRGQNVTFRCDPISEHNRLYWYRQTLGQGPEFLTYFQNEAQLEKSRLLSDRFSAERPKGSFSTLEIQRTEQGDSAMYLCASSLGQGVETQYFGPGTRLLVL.

The CDR3, as DNA: TGTGCCAGCAGCCTGGGGGAGGGCAATCAGCCCCAGCATTTT. It codes for CASSLGEGNQPQHF. The rearrangement joins TRBV4-2 to TRBJ1-5; D is possibly TRBD1 (5 bases). The germline V gene encodes CDR1 LGHNA and CDR2 YNFKEQ. With 4 bases removed from V and 2 bases from J, the gap between germline ends came to 9 bases. This CDR3 comprises 14 residues.

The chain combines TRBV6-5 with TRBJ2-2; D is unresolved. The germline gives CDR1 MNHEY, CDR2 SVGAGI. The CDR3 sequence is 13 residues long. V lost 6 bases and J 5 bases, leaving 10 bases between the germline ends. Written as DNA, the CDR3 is TGTGCCAGCAGGGATTCGGGTACCGGGGAGCTGTTTTTT. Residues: CASRDSGTGELFF.

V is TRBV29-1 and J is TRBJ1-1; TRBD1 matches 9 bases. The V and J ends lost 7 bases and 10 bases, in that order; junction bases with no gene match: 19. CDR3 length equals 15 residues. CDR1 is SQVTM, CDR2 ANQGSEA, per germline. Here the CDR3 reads CSGTLLSGQGGAAFF. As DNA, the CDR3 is TGCAGCGGTACCCTCCTTTCGGGACAGGGTGGTGCAGCTTTCTTT.

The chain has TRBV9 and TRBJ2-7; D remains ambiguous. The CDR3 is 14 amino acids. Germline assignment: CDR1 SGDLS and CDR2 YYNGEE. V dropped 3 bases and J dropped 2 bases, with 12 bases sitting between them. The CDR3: CASSEFEPPYEQYF. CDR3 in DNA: TGTGCCAGCAGCGAGTTCGAGCCTCCCTACGAGCAGTACTTC. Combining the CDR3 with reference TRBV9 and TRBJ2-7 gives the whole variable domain DSGVTQTPKHLITATGQRVTLRCSPRSGDLSVYWYQQSLDQGLQFLIQYYNGEERAKGNILERFSAQQFPDLHSELNLSSLELGDSALYFCASSEFEPPYEQYFGPGTRLTVT.

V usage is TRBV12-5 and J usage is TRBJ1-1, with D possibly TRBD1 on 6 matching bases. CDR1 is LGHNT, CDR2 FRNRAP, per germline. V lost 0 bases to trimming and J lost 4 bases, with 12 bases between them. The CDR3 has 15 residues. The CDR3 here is CASGLVLGAGTEAFF. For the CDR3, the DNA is TGTGCTAGTGGTTTGGTATTGGGGGCTGGCACTGAAGCTTTCTTT.

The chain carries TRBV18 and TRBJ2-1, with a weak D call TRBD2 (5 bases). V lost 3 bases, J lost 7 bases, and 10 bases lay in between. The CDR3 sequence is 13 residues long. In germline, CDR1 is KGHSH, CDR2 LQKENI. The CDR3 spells CASSPLRENEQFF. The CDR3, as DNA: TGTGCCAGCTCACCCCTGAGGGAAAATGAGCAGTTCTTC.

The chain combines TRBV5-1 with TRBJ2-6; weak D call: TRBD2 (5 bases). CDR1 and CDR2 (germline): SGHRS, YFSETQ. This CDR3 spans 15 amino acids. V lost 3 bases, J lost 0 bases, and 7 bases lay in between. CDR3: CASSSGNSGANVLTF. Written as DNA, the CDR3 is TGCGCCAGCAGCTCGGGAAACTCTGGGGCCAACGTCCTGACTTTC. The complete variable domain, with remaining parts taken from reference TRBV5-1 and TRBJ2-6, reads KAGVTQTPRYLIKTRGQQVTLSCSPISGHRSVSWYQQTPGQGLQFLFEYFSETQRNKGNFPGRFSGRQFSNSRSEMNVSTLELGDSALYLCASSSGNSGANVLTFGAGSRLTVL.

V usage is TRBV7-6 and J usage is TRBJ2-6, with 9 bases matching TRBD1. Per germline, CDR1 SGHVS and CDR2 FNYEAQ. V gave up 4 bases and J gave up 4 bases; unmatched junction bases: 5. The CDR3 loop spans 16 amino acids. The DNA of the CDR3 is TGTGCCAGCAGCTCTGGACAGGGGTTCGGGGCCAACGTCCTGACTTTC. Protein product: CASSSGQGFGANVLTF.

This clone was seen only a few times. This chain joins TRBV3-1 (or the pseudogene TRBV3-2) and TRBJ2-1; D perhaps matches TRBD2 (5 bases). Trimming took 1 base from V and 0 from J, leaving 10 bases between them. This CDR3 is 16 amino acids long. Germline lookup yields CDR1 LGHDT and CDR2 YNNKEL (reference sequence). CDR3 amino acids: CASSQVLGSSYNEQFF. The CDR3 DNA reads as TGTGCCAGCAGCCAAGTGTTAGGGAGCTCCTACAATGAGCAGTTCTTC.

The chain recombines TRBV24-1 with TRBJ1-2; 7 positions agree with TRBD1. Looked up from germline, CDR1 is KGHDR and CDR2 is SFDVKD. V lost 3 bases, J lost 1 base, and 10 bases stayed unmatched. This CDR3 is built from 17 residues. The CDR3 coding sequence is TGTGCCACCAGTGATACCTCCGGGACAGCTATTAACTATGGCTACACCTTC. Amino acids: CATSDTSGTAINYGYTF.

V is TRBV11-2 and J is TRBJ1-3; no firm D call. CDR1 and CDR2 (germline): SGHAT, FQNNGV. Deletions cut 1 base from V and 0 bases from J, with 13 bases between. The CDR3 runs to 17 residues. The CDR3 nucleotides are TGTGCCAGCAGCTTAGTCAGAGGATCTTTCTCTGGAAACACCATATATTTT. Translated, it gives CASSLVRGSFSGNTIYF.

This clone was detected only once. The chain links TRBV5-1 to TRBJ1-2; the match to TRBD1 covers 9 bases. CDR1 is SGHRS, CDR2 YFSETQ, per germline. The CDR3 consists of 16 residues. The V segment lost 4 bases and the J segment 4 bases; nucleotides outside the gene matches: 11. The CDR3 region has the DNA TGCGCCAGCAGCCCCCAGGGACAGGGTGGTGGCTATGGCTACACCTTC. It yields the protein CASSPQGQGGGYGYTF.

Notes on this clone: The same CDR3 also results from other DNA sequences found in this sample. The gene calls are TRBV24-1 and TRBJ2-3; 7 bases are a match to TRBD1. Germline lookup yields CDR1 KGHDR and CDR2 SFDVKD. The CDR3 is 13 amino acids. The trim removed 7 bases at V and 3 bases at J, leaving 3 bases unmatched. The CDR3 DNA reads TGTGCCACCAGCAGACAGGGAACAGATACGCAGTATTTT. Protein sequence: CATSRQGTDTQYF.

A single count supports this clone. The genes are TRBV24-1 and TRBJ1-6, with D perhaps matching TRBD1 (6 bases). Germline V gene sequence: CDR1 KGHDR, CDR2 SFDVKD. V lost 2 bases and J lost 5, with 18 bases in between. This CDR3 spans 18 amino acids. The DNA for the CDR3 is TGTGCCACCAGTGATTGGAGACAGGTGTATTCCCATAATTCACCCCTCCACTTT. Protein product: CATSDWRQVYSHNSPLHF.

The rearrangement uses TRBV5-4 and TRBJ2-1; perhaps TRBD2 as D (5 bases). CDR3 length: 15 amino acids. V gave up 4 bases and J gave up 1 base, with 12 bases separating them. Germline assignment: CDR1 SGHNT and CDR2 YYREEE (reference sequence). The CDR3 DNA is TGTGCCAGCAGCCAGAGGGCGGATTCCTACAATGAGCAGTTCTTC. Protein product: CASSQRADSYNEQFF.

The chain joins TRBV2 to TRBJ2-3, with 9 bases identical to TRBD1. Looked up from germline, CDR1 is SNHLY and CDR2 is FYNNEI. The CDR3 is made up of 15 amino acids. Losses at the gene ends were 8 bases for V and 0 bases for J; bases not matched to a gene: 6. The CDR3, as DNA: TGTGCCAGCTCCCCACAGGGGGCGAGCACAGATACGCAGTATTTT. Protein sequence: CASSPQGASTDTQYF.

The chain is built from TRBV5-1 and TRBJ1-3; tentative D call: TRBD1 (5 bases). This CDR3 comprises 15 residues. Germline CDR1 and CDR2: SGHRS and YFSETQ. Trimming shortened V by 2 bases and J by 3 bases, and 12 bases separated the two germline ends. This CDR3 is CASSLDSSIGNTIYF. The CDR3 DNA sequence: TGCGCCAGCAGCTTAGACAGTAGTATTGGAAACACCATATATTTT.

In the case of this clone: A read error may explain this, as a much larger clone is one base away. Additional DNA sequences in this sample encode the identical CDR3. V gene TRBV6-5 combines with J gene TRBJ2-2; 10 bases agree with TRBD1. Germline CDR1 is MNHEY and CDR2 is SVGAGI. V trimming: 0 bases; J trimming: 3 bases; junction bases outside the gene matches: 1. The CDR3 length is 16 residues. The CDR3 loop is CASSYSGTGDTGELFF. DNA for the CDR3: TGTGCCAGCAGTTACTCGGGGACAGGGGACACCGGGGAGCTGTTTTTT.

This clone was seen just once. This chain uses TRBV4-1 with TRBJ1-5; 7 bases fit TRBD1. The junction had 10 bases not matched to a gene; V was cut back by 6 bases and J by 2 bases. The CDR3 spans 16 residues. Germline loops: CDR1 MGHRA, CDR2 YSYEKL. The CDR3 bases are TGCGCCAGCAGACGAGTACAGGGGAACGGCAATCAGCCCCAGCATTTT. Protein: CASRRVQGNGNQPQHF.

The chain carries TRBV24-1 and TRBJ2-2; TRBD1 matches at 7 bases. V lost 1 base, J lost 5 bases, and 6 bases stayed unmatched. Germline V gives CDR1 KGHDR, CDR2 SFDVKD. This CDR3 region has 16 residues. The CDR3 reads CATSDFRQGWTGELFF. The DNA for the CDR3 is TGTGCCACCAGTGATTTTCGACAGGGCTGGACCGGGGAGCTGTTTTTT.

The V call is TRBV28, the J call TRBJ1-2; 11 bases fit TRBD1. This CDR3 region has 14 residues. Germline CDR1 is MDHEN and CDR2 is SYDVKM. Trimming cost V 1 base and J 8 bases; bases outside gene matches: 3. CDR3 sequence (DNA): TGTGCCAGCAGTTTATTGGACAGGGGGCTAGGCTACACCTTC. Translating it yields CASSLLDRGLGYTF.